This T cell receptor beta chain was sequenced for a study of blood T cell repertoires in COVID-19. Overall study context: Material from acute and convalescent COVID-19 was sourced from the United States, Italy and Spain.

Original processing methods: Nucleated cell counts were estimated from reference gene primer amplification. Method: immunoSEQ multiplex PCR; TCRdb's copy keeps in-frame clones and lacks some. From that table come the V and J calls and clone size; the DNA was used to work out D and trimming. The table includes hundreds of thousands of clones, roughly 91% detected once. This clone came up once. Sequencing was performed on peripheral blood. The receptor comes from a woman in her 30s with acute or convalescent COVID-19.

The CDR3 DNA reads as TGTGCCAGCAGTCGAGGAGGGGGGGGTAGAAGGGACGAGCAGTACTTC. Protein product: CASSRGGGGRRDEQYF. V usage is TRBV6-6 and J usage is TRBJ2-7, with a possible D match to TRBD2 (7 bases). Trimming took off 5 bases at V and 5 bases at J, with 22 bases between the two ends. CDR1 is MNHNY, CDR2 SVGAGI, per germline (reference sequence). CDR3 length: 16 amino acids.